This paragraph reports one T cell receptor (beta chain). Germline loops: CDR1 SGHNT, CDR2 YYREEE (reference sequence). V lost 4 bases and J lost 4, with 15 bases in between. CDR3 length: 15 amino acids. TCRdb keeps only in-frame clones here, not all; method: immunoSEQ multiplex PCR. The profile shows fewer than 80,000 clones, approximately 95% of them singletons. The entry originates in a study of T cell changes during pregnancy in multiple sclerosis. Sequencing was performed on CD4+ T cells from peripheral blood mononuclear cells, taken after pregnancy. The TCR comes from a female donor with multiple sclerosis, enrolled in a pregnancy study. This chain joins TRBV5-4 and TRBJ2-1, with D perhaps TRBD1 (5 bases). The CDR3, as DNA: TGTGCCAGCAGCAGGACACTAACCATTTACAATGAGCAGTTCTTC. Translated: CASSRTLTIYNEQFF.